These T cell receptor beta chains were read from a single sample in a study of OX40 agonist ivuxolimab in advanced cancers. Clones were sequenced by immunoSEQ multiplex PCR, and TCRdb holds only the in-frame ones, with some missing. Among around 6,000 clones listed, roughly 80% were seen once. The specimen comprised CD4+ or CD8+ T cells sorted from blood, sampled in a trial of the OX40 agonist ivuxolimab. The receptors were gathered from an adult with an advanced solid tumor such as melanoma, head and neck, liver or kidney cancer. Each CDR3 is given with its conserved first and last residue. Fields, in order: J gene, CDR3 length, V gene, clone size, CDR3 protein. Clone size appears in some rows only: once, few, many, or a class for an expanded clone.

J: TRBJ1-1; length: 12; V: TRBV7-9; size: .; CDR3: CASSPGTVEAFF
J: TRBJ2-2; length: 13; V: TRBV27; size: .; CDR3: CASSLSGRGELFF
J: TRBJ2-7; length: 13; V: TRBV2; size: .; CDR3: CASNGRATYEQYF
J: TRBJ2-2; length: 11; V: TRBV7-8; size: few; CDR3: CASSLIPQLFF
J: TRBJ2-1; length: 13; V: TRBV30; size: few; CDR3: CAWTSGYYNEQFF
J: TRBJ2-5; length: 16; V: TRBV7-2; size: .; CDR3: CASSQWSGGGQETQYF
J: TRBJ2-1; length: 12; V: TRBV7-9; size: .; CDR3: CASSWDRDGQFF
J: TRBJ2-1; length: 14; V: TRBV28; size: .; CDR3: CASSLVGGGDEQFF
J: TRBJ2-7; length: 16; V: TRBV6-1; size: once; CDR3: CASSEAIGQGAYEQYF
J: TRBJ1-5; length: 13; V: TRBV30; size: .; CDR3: CAWSSGFNQPQHF
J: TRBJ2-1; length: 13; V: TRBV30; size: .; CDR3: CAWKLGTYNEQFF
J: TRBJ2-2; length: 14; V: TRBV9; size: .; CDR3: CASRPGGYGGELFF
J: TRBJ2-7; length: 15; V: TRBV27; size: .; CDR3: CASSSGGNFNYEQYF
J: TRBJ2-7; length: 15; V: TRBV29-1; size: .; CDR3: CSVEDGRGAPDVQYF
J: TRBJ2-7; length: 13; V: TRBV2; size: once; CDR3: CASSDRQGGEQYF
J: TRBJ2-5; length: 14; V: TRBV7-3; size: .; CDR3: CASSLTGGQETQYF
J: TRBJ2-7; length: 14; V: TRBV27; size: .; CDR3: CASSLGRGLDEQYF
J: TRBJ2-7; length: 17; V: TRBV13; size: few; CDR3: CASTSGTGRFGGYEQYF
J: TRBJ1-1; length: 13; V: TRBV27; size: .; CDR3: CASSYRSNTEAFF
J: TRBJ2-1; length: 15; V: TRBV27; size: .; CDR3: CASSWAGLAADEQFF
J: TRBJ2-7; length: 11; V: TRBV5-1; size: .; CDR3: CASSLGYEQYF
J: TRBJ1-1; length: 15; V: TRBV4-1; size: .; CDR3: CASSPGGGMNTEAFF
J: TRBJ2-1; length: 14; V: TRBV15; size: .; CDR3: CATSPGRRGGREFF
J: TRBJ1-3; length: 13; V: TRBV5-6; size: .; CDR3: CASSQGAGNTIYF
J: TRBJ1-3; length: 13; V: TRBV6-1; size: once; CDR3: CSSPDPSRNTIYF
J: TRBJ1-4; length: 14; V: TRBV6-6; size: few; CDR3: CASSYKGESEKLFF
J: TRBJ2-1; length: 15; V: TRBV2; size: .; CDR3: CASSETGGTYNEQFF
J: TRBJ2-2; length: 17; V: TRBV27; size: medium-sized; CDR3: CASSSHLDGLNTGELFF
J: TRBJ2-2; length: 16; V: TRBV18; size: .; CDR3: CASSPLGRANTGELFF
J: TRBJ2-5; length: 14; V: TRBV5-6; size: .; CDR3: CASSFWRGEETQYF
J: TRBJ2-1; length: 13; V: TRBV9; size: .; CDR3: CASSAGLDDEQFF
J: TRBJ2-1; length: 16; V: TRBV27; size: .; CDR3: CASINRLAGGQDEQFF
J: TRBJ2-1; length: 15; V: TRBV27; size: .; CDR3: CASSPTLEGDNEQFF
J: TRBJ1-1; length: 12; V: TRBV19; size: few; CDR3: CASSPGPGGGFF
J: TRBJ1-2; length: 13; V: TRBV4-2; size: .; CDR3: CASSQGWQYGYTF
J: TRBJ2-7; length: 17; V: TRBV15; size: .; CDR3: CATSRDRGPAGAYEQYF
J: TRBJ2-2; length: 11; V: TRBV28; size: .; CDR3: CASRTPGELFF
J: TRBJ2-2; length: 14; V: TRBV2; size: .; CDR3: CASVRRLNTGELFF
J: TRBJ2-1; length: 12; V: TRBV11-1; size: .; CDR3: CASSPTANEQFF
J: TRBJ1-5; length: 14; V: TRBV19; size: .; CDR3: CASSIKGGDQPQHF
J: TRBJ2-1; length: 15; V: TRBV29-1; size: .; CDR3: CSGKSLTVPYNEQFF
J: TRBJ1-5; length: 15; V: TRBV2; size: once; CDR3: CASSRGGYSNQPQHF